The TCR beta chain under discussion was sequenced for a study of T cell repertoires in cytomegalovirus infection. Study-wide context: Shared public TCR beta signatures pointed to both CMV infection and a matching HLA type.

The V segment lost 0 bases and the J segment 7 bases; nucleotides outside the gene matches: 8. CDR1 is LGHNA and CDR2 is YNFKEQ in the germline V gene. This CDR3 region has 16 residues. Study results and limitations: Of the TCR beta families, the public ones yielded a cumulative frequency that identified carriers of CMV plus the relevant HLA.

TCRdb re-derived calls from the reads in MiXCR, one entry per CDR3 protein. The data show under 800,000 distinct CDR3 sequences, with approximately 25% seen just once and around 7.6% held by the top ten. This clonotype has just a few counts. Its antigen is not known. V and J are TRBV4-2 and TRBJ2-1, with 8 bases aligning to TRBD2. This TCR derives from a human donor in good health (CMV status not recorded). Some clones in this sample may be carry-over from other donors' samples. The sample was CD8+ T cells from PBMCs. CDR3 sequence (DNA): TGTGCCAGCAGCCAAGAGGAAAGCGGGGGTAGGAATGAGCAGTTCTTC. Translated, it gives CASSQEESGGRNEQFF.